The 21 T cell receptor beta chains below were found in one sample sequenced in a study of early T cells in non-severe SARS-CoV-2 infection (dated by TCRdb to 2020 to 2023). Libraries were made using 5' RACE. These reads were obtained on a NextSeq 500. Starting from the raw public reads, TCRdb applied fastp trimming at Q25, assembled clones with MiXCR and retained in-frame beta chains. Rows with a matching CDR3 protein are joined into one entry that keeps the most common DNA and genes. Across this sample there are about 28,000 distinct CDR3 sequences, with around 5.3% seen only once. Roughly 2.5% of the sample is in the top ten clones. The source material was whole blood. The source of these receptors is an adult who was a healthcare worker with PCR-confirmed SARS-CoV-2 infection or an uninfected control (not recorded which).

This clonotype was detected ten times or more. The chain carries TRBV7-3 and TRBJ2-1; 9 bases map to TRBD2. Germline-derived CDR1 and CDR2 are SGHTA and FQGTGA. V was clipped by 6 bases and J by 7 bases; unmatched bases: 13. The CDR3 has 16 residues. The CDR3 loop is CASSRDNSGSVNEQFF. CDR3 DNA: TGTGCCAGCAGTCGGGATAATAGCGGGAGTGTGAATGAGCAGTTCTTC.

The chain recombines TRBV20-1 with TRBJ2-4, with D hard to call. Germline CDR1 DFQATT, CDR2 SNEGSKA (reference sequence). This CDR3 has 15 amino acids. V lost 5 bases and J lost 0, with 14 bases in between. The CDR3 spells CSAPLRAPAKNIQYF. In nucleotides, the CDR3 is TGCAGTGCTCCCCTCCGGGCCCCAGCCAAAAACATTCAGTACTTC.

This clonotype was seen more than once but under ten times. The chain is built from TRBV7-3 and TRBJ2-2, with no clear D. The V end lost 5 bases, the J end lost 5 bases, and 15 bases lay between the germline ends. CDR1 and CDR2 from the germline V gene are SGHTA and FQGTGA. The CDR3 runs 15 residues. This CDR3 is CASSPAAEWTGELFF. The CDR3 DNA follows: TGTGCCAGCAGCCCCGCGGCAGAATGGACCGGGGAGCTGTTTTTT.

There are many counts of this clonotype. V usage is TRBV7-2 and J usage is TRBJ2-3; 11 positions match TRBD2. The CDR3 contains 18 residues. Trimming at V came to 4 bases and at J to 7 bases, leaving 16 bases not matched to a gene. Germline values: CDR1 SGHTA, CDR2 FQGNSA. The CDR3 here is CASSSHRPSLAGDNTQYF. The CDR3 DNA sequence: TGTGCCAGCAGCTCCCACCGGCCCTCACTAGCGGGGGACAATACGCAGTATTTT. Full variable domain (rest looked up from reference TRBV7-2 and TRBJ2-3): GAGVSQSPSNKVTEKGKDVELRCDPISGHTALYWYRQSLGQGLEFLIYFQGNSAPDKSGLPSDRFSAERTGGSVSTLTIQRTQQEDSAVYLCASSSHRPSLAGDNTQYFGPGTRLTVL.

This clonotype was counted a few times. The V call is TRBV7-9, the J call TRBJ1-6, with D tentatively TRBD1 (5 bases). CDR3 size: 16 residues. Germline CDR1 is SEHNR and CDR2 is FQNEAQ (reference sequence). Between the trimmed V and J ends, which lost 5 bases and 8 bases, there was a span of 19 bases. The CDR3 nucleotides are TGTGCCAGCAGCCCCTGGGAGGGGTCCTCGTATTCACCCCTCCACTTT. This codes for CASSPWEGSSYSPLHF.

This clonotype was seen many times. The rearrangement joins TRBV5-5 to TRBJ1-1; D is uncertain. The ends were cut back, 4 bases at V and 0 bases at J, with 10 bases in the middle. The CDR3 runs to 14 residues. The germline CDR1 and CDR2 sequences are SGHKS and YYEKEE (reference sequence). CDR3 DNA sequence: TGTGCCAGCAGCCCGACACAGATGAACACTGAAGCTTTCTTT. Translation gives CASSPTQMNTEAFF.

Sample share makes this clonotype medium-sized. One end of the junction fails to match germline, which may point to a read error. The V gene is TRBV12-3 or TRBV12-4, the J gene TRBJ2-7, with 9 nucleotides matching TRBD1. There are 11 residues in the CDR3. The CDR3 bases are TGTGCCAGCAGTAGGACAGGGGCCCAGTTGTTC. It specifies CASSRTGAQLF.

This clonotype was counted between two and nine times. The rearrangement uses TRBV5-1 and TRBJ2-7; D is perhaps TRBD2 (5 bases). Deletions cut 0 bases from V and 0 bases from J, with 13 bases between. The germline gives CDR1 SGHRS, CDR2 YFSETQ. The CDR3 runs 16 residues. The CDR3 DNA follows: TGCGCCAGCAGCTTGGTACCGGGGTCGGGCTCCTACGAGCAGTACTTC. Translation: CASSLVPGSGSYEQYF.

The V and J genes are TRBV6-1 and TRBJ1-4, with D perhaps matching TRBD1 (6 bases). CDR3 length: 17 residues. Trimming stripped 1 base from V and 1 base from J, with 13 bases between. CDR1 is MNHNS, CDR2 SASEGT, per germline. CDR3 residues: CASSEGAGTRTNEKLFF. The CDR3 region has the DNA TGTGCCAGCAGTGAAGGGGCAGGGACAAGAACTAATGAAAAACTGTTTTTT.

This clonotype has just a few counts. This chain uses TRBV19 with TRBJ1-2; D call uncertain. Trimming took 4 bases from V and 4 from J, leaving 10 bases between them. CDR3 length: 13 residues. In germline, CDR1 is LNHDA, CDR2 SQIVND (reference sequence). CDR3 loop: CASSTGPGYGYTF. As DNA, the CDR3 is TGTGCCAGTAGTACCGGGCCGGGCTATGGCTACACCTTC.

This clonotype is labeled as medium-sized. The chain employs TRBV7-9 and TRBJ1-4; 7 bases are a match to TRBD1. The V gene end was trimmed by 5 bases and the J gene end by 7 bases; junction bases not matched to a gene: 1. The CDR3 contains 12 residues. The V gene's germline CDR1 is SEHNR and CDR2 FQNEAQ (reference sequence). This CDR3 reads CASSRDSEKLFF. DNA for the CDR3: TGTGCCAGCAGCCGGGACAGTGAAAAACTGTTTTTT.

This clonotype was seen at least ten times. V gene TRBV29-1 combines with J gene TRBJ1-4; 8 bases are shared with TRBD1. Germline V gives CDR1 SQVTM, CDR2 ANQGSEA. J gave up 8 bases and V 4 bases, and 6 bases lay outside the gene matches. This CDR3 is built from 13 residues. As DNA, the CDR3 is TGCAGCGTTGCCCGGACAGGGTCCGAAAAACTGTTTTTT. It encodes CSVARTGSEKLFF. Full variable domain (outside the CDR3, taken from reference TRBV29-1 and TRBJ1-4): SAVISQKPSRDICQRGTSLTIQCQVDSQVTMMFWYRQQPGQSLTLIATANQGSEATYESGFVIDKFPISRPNLTFSTLTVSNMSPEDSSIYLCSVARTGSEKLFFGSGTQLSVL.

The chain combines TRBV12-3 or TRBV12-4 with TRBJ1-1; perhaps TRBD1 as D (5 bases). V lost 7 bases and J lost 1, with 16 bases in between. The CDR3 has 15 amino acids. CDR3 sequence: CASTLPGRPNTEAFF. CDR3 in DNA: TGTGCCAGCACCCTCCCAGGGAGGCCGAACACTGAAGCTTTCTTT.

This clonotype was seen at least ten times. The chain uses TRBV7-6 and TRBJ1-1; D unclear. Germline CDR1 reads SGHVS; CDR2 reads FNYEAQ. The V end lost 1 base, the J end lost 1 base, and 7 bases lay between the germline ends. This CDR3 has 14 amino acids. In DNA, the CDR3 is TGTGCCAGCAGCTTAGGAGGGCCGAACACTGAAGCTTTCTTT. Amino acid sequence: CASSLGGPNTEAFF.

The rearrangement joins TRBV12-3 or TRBV12-4 to TRBJ2-5; D gene unclear. Trimming shortened V by 2 bases and J by 1 base, and 8 bases separated the two germline ends. This CDR3 comprises 14 residues. CDR3 protein: CASSLLRIQETQYF. CDR3 nucleotides: TGTGCCAGCAGTTTACTCCGGATCCAAGAGACCCAGTACTTC.

A word on this clonotype: Being one base from a much bigger clone, this may be a read error. This sequence joins TRBV6-5 and TRBJ2-3, with TRBD1 identical over 7 bases. V shed 8 bases and J 4 bases; nucleotides not matched to a gene: 9. There are 14 residues in the CDR3. Germline V CDR1 and CDR2: MNHEY, SVGAGI. CDR3 DNA: TGTGCCAGCGGGACAGAGGTACTAGCAGATACGCAGTATTTT. Encoded protein: CASGTEVLADTQYF.

The chain recombines TRBV5-6 with TRBJ1-3, with 7 bases that match TRBD1. The CDR3 length is 14 residues. CDR1 is SGHDT and CDR2 is YYEEEE in the germline V gene. The V segment lost 0 bases and the J segment 4 bases; nucleotides outside the gene matches: 1. The CDR3 DNA reads TGTGCCAGCAGCTTGGGGGGACAGGGAAACACCATATATTTT. It codes for CASSLGGQGNTIYF.

In its sample, this clonotype was seen many times. Relative to the germline gene, one junction end is altered; a read error may explain this. The chain is built from TRBV11-3 and TRBJ1-2; 9 bases fit TRBD1. The germline CDR1 and CDR2 sequences are SGHNT and YENEEA. This CDR3 has 16 amino acids. The CDR3 nucleotides read TGTGCCAGCAGCCTAGAGGGGCGGACAGGGGATTATGGCTACACCTTC. Translated: CASSLEGRTGDYGYTF.

Sample share makes this clonotype medium-sized. The chain has TRBV6-1 and TRBJ2-7; tentatively, D is TRBD1 or TRBD2 (6 bases each). V lost 7 bases to trimming and J lost 4 bases, with 8 bases between them. The CDR3 spans 11 residues. CDR1 and CDR2 from the germline V gene are MNHNS and SASEGT. The CDR3 DNA is TGTGCCAGCATAGGGGGGTACGAGCAGTACTTC. It codes for CASIGGYEQYF.

DNA of the CDR3: TGTGCCAGCAGCATGGGACAGAAGCGAAGGGAGACCCAGTACTTC. It is translated as CASSMGQKRRETQYF. The chain combines TRBV11-2 with TRBJ2-5; TRBD1 agrees at 7 bases. The CDR3 extends over 15 amino acids. The germline V gene has CDR1 SGHAT and CDR2 FQNNGV. After removal of 5 bases from V and 5 bases from J, the junction contained 11 bases not matched to a gene.

This clonotype was observed many times. V and J are TRBV29-1 and TRBJ2-1; no clear D. Trimming stripped 4 bases from V and 0 bases from J, with 10 bases between. Germline CDR1 is SQVTM and CDR2 is ANQGSEA. This CDR3 has 14 residues. The CDR3 DNA sequence: TGCAGCGTTGGCCGACTCCTCTCCTACAATGAGCAGTTCTTC. This translates into CSVGRLLSYNEQFF.